Below, 26 T cell receptor beta chains from the same sample are listed, as sequenced in a study of blood T cells in healthy people across ages. With a J-beta primer mix and a sample-barcoded 5' primer, a second PCR ran roughly 6 to 11 cycles. TCRdb re-derived calls from the 5' RACE reads in MiXCR, one entry per CDR3 protein. The sample holds approximately 780,000 distinct CDR3 sequences, 20% to 30% seen once. These same data were also listed under a study on T cells of mothers and their children.

Source material: blood. These receptors were obtained from a boy between 10 and 17 years old in good health.

The rearrangement joins TRBV7-6 to TRBJ1-4; no clear D. V lost 1 base to trimming and J lost 13 bases, with 7 bases between them. Germline CDR1 SGHVS, CDR2 FNYEAQ. CDR3 length: 11 amino acids. CDR3 region: CASSLGTRLFF. The CDR3 coding sequence is TGTGCCAGCAGCTTAGGGACTCGACTGTTTTTT.

As concerns this clonotype: A much larger clone sits a single nucleotide away, making a read error possible. Because the CDR3 is missing its conserved closing phenylalanine or tryptophan, this is likely a read error. The genes are TRBV11-2 and TRBJ2-3; TRBD1 matches at 9 bases. Germline CDR1 is SGHAT and CDR2 is FQNNGV. The CDR3 has 14 residues. The V gene end was trimmed by 6 bases and the J gene end by 3 bases; junction bases not matched to a gene: 4. The CDR3 DNA sequence: TGTGCCAGCAGTTACGGACAGGGGACAGATACGCAGTATCTT. Translating gives CASSYGQGTDTQYL.

V and J are TRBV7-9 and TRBJ1-2; D is unresolved. The germline V gene encodes CDR1 SEHNR and CDR2 FQNEAQ (reference sequence). Trimming stripped 5 bases from V and 5 bases from J, with 15 bases between. This CDR3 has 14 amino acids. CDR3: CASSHETGRYGYTF. As DNA, the CDR3 is TGTGCCAGCAGCCATGAGACGGGTCGGTATGGCTACACCTTC.

This clonotype has just a few counts. The chain combines TRBV9 with TRBJ1-6; TRBD1 is a possible D gene (6 bases). The CDR3 loop spans 13 amino acids. Trimming stripped 4 bases from V and 9 bases from J, with 11 bases between. Looked up from germline, CDR1 is SGDLS and CDR2 is YYNGEE. The DNA for the CDR3 is TGTGCCAGCAGCTCGACAGGTTCTTCACCCCTCCACTTT. Its translation: CASSSTGSSPLHF.

This clonotype occurred a few times. V usage is TRBV2 and J usage is TRBJ1-1; D is unresolved. Trimming took off 6 bases at V and 9 bases at J, with 20 bases between the two ends. CDR1 is SNHLY, CDR2 FYNNEI, per germline. This CDR3 has 14 residues. The CDR3 DNA is TGTGCCAGCAGCGATTTTACCTCCGGGTCGCAAGCTTTCTTT. Protein sequence: CASSDFTSGSQAFF. The whole variable domain, filled in from reference TRBV2 and TRBJ1-1, reads EPEVTQTPSHQVTQMGQEVILRCVPISNHLYFYWYRQILGQKVEFLVSFYNNEISEKSEIFDDQFSVERPDGSNFTLKIRSTKLEDSAMYFCASSDFTSGSQAFFGQGTRLTVV.

This rearrangement joins TRBV20-1 to TRBJ2-7; tentatively, D is TRBD1 (6 bases). Germline CDR1 is DFQATT and CDR2 is SNEGSKA (reference sequence). The CDR3 has 14 amino acids. Deletions cut 1 base from V and 7 bases from J, with 17 bases between. The DNA for the CDR3 is TGCAGTGCTAGAGGGTCACCGATCAGGGGAGAGCAGTACTTC. Its protein is CSARGSPIRGEQYF.

V is TRBV9 and J is TRBJ2-5, with D maybe TRBD2 (5 bases). Gene TRBJ2-1 matches the end of the DNA better, so the J call may be wrong. The CDR3 runs 14 residues. The germline V gene has CDR1 SGDLS and CDR2 YYNGEE. The CDR3 DNA is TGTGCCAGTTCCCGCCTCGGGGAGCTGAATGAGCAGTTCTTC. Amino acids: CASSRLGELNEQFF.

This chain joins TRBV29-1 and TRBJ2-3, with D perhaps TRBD1 (6 bases). This CDR3 is built from 11 residues. CDR1 SQVTM and CDR2 ANQGSEA come from the germline V gene. Trimming cost V 7 bases and J 7 bases, with 12 bases left between them. The CDR3 here is CSAVQGHTQYF. DNA of the CDR3: TGCAGCGCTGTACAGGGACATACGCAGTATTTT.

V gene TRBV29-1 combines with J gene TRBJ1-1, with 12 nucleotides matching TRBD1. Germline CDR1 and CDR2: SQVTM and ANQGSEA. The CDR3 length is 13 residues. Losses at the gene ends were 7 bases for V and 1 base for J; bases not matched to a gene: 1. This CDR3 is CSGGQGANTEAFF. The CDR3 DNA is TGCAGCGGGGGACAGGGGGCGAACACTGAAGCTTTCTTT.

This clonotype was counted a few times. CDR3 protein: CASSSRLEIQYF. CDR3 DNA: TGTGCCAGCAGTTCCAGATTAGAAATACAGTACTTC. The gene calls are TRBV12-3 or TRBV12-4 and TRBJ2-5; no definite D call. This CDR3 spans 12 amino acids. Trimming pared 4 bases from V and 11 bases from J, leaving 14 bases between.

CDR3 region: CASSPAQTPAYEQYF. The CDR3 bases are TGTGCCAGCAGCCCGGCCCAGACTCCCGCCTACGAGCAGTACTTC. The chain is built from TRBV9 and TRBJ2-7; unclear D gene. CDR3 length: 15 amino acids. The germline V gene encodes CDR1 SGDLS and CDR2 YYNGEE. Trimming pared 4 bases from V and 2 bases from J, leaving 16 bases between.

This rearrangement joins TRBV3-1 to TRBJ2-5; tentatively, D is TRBD1 (8 bases). Trimming left V 4 bases short and J 9 bases short, with 24 bases between. The CDR3 totals 16 residues. CDR1 LGHDT and CDR2 YNNKEL come from the germline V gene (reference sequence). CDR3 bases: TGTGCCAGCAGCCCATGGCGCGGGACAGGTCGGGAGGCCCAGTACTTC. It encodes CASSPWRGTGREAQYF.

This clonotype was detected a few times. The J gene is TRBJ1-6, the V gene TRBV6-2 or TRBV6-3; weak D call: TRBD1 (5 bases). CDR1 and CDR2 (germline): MNHEY, SVGEGT. The CDR3 is 14 residues long. Between the trimmed V and J ends, which lost 6 bases and 8 bases, there was a span of 14 bases. CDR3 loop: CASRAVGDHSPLHF. CDR3 DNA: TGTGCCAGCAGAGCCGTTGGGGACCATTCACCCCTCCACTTT.

J is TRBJ1-1 and V is TRBV11-2; D might be TRBD1 (5 bases). Trimming shortened V by 3 bases and J by 4 bases, and 9 bases separated the two germline ends. Germline values: CDR1 SGHAT, CDR2 FQNNGV. The CDR3 length is 13 residues. In nucleotides, the CDR3 is TGTGCCAGCAGCTTCCCGGGGGGCACTGAAGCTTTCTTT. This gives the protein CASSFPGGTEAFF.

The chain uses TRBV4-1 and TRBJ2-5; no definite D call. The germline gives CDR1 MGHRA, CDR2 YSYEKL. V gave up 0 bases and J gave up 13 bases, with 18 bases separating them. There are 14 residues in the CDR3. CDR3 in amino acids: CASSQEGKSSPPYF. In DNA, the CDR3 is TGCGCCAGCAGCCAAGAAGGGAAGAGCTCCCCCCCGTACTTC.

V and J are TRBV21-1 and TRBJ2-7. TRBV21-1 corresponds to a pseudogene. The CDR3 is made up of 15 amino acids. The CDR3 DNA reads as TGTGCCAGCAGCCCCCAACGGGTCGGGGAAAACGAGCAGTACTTC. This codes for CASSPQRVGENEQYF.

This clonotype came up a few times. This rearrangement joins TRBV6-5 to TRBJ2-5, with TRBD2 matching 8 bases. CDR1 MNHEY and CDR2 SVGAGI come from the germline V gene. This CDR3 has 15 residues. Trimming removed 7 bases from V and 0 bases from J; junction bases left unmatched: 7. The CDR3 DNA is TGTGCCAGCACGCGCGGGGGGCCGGACCAAGAGACCCAGTACTTC. Translating gives CASTRGGPDQETQYF.

The chain is built from TRBV5-1 and TRBJ2-3; D is ambiguous. In germline, CDR1 is SGHRS, CDR2 YFSETQ. CDR3 size: 12 residues. The germline V and J ends were trimmed by 5 bases and 7 bases, with 11 bases remaining between them. The CDR3 region is CASSIDTYTQYF. The CDR3 nucleotides read TGCGCCAGCAGTATCGACACTTATACGCAGTATTTT.

A few counts support this clonotype. V is TRBV7-9 and J is TRBJ2-7, with D unclear. This CDR3 has 13 residues. Germline lookup yields CDR1 SEHNR and CDR2 FQNEAQ (reference sequence). Trimming left V 5 bases short and J 3 bases short, with 11 bases between. CDR3 bases: TGTGCCAGCAGCGATGGGGTAGGCTACGAGCAGTACTTC. The encoded protein is CASSDGVGYEQYF.

Turning to this clonotype: One end of the junction varies from germline; a read error may be responsible. The genes are TRBV15 and TRBJ2-7; 10 nucleotides agree with TRBD2. CDR1 is LNHNV, CDR2 YYDKDF, per germline (reference sequence). This CDR3 is 16 amino acids long. The CDR3 here is CATSTQLAGGDYEQYF. The CDR3, as DNA: TGTGCCACCAGCACCCAGTTAGCGGGGGGAGACTACGAACAGTACTTC. Variable domain in full (rest from reference TRBV15 and TRBJ2-7): DAMVIQNPRYQVTQFGKPVTLSCSQTLNHNVMYWYQQKSSQAPKLLFHYYDKDFNNEADTPDNFQSRRPNTSFCFLDIRSPGLGDTAMYLCATSTQLAGGDYEQYFGPGTRLTVT.

The V gene is TRBV9, the J gene TRBJ2-3, with D perhaps matching TRBD2 (7 bases). V lost 0 bases, J lost 0 bases, and 11 bases lay in between. CDR1 is SGDLS and CDR2 is YYNGEE in the germline V gene. The CDR3 is 16 residues long. The CDR3 protein is CASSVEGGASTDTQYF. In DNA form, the CDR3 reads TGTGCCAGCAGCGTAGAGGGGGGGGCAAGCACAGATACGCAGTATTTT.

This clonotype was recorded a few times. The V call is TRBV28, the J call TRBJ2-7; tentatively, D is TRBD1 (6 bases). CDR1 is MDHEN and CDR2 is SYDVKM in the germline V gene. The CDR3 length is 14 residues. Trimming took off 5 bases at V and 2 bases at J, with 13 bases between the two ends. CDR3 residues: CASSRTDNAYEQYF. CDR3 nucleotides: TGTGCCAGCAGTCGGACAGATAATGCCTACGAGCAGTACTTC.

The sample holds a few counts of this clonotype. CDR3 residues: CASSQELASDTQYF. DNA of the CDR3: TGTGCCAGCAGCCAAGAACTAGCGTCAGATACGCAGTATTTT. The V gene is TRBV3-1, the J gene TRBJ2-3; 7 bases map to TRBD2. The ends lost 0 bases at V and 4 bases at J; junction bases unmatched: 1. The V gene's germline CDR1 is LGHDT and CDR2 YNNKEL (reference sequence). CDR3 size: 14 residues.

Worth noting for this clonotype: The CDR3 carries no conserved terminal phenylalanine or tryptophan, so it likely arises from a read error. J is TRBJ2-2 and V is TRBV12-3 or TRBV12-4; D is perhaps TRBD1 (6 bases). V was trimmed by 6 bases and J by 4 bases, leaving 15 bases between them. CDR3 length: 15 amino acids. The CDR3, as DNA: TGTGCCAGCAGCCTTTTTGGACAGAGCACCGGGGAGCTGTTTCTT. Translated: CASSLFGQSTGELFL.

Here the CDR3 DNA reads TGCGCCAGCAGTTTTCGGGACACGAGATCCTACGAGCAGTACTTC. Translation gives CASSFRDTRSYEQYF. The chain couples TRBV5-1 to TRBJ2-5; perhaps TRBD1 as D (6 bases). With the DNA end fitting TRBJ2-7 better, the J assignment may be wrong. Germline lookup yields CDR1 SGHRS and CDR2 YFSETQ. The CDR3 runs to 15 residues.

Here the CDR3 DNA reads TGTGCCATCAGTGAGTCTACCCCCTACGAGCAGTACTTC. It specifies CAISESTPYEQYF. The chain links TRBV10-3 to TRBJ2-5; no reliable D call. The DNA end favors TRBJ2-7, so the J call may be wrong. The CDR3 runs to 13 residues. CDR1 is ENHRY, CDR2 SYGVKD, per germline.